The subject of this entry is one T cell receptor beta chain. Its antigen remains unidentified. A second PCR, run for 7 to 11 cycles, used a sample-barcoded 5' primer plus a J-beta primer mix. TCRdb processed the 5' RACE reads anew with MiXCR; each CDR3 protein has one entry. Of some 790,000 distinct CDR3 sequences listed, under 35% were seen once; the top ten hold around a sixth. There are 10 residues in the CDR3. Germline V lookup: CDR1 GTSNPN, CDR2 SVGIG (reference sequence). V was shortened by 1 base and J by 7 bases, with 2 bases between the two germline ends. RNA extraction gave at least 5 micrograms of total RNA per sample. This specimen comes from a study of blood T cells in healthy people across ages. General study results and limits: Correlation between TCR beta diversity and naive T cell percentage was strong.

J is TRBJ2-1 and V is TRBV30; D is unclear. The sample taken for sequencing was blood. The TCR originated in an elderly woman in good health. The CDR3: CAWSANEQFF. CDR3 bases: TGTGCCTGGAGTGCGAATGAGCAGTTCTTC.